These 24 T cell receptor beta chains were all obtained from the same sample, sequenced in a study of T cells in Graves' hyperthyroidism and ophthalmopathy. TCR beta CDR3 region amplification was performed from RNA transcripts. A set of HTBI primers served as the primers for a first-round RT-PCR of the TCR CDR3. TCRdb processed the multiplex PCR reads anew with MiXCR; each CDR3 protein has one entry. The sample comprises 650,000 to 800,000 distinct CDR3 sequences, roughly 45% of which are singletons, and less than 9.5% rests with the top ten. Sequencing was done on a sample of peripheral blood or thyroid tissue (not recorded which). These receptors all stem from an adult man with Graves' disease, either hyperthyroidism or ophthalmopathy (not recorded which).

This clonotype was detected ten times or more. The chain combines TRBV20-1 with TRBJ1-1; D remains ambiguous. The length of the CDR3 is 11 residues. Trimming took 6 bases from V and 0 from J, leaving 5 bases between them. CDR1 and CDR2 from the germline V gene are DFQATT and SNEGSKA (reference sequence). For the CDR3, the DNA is TGCAGTGCATCCATGAACACTGAAGCTTTCTTT. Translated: CSASMNTEAFF.

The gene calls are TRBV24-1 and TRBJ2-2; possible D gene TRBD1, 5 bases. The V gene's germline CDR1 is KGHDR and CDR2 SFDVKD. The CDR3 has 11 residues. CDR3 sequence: CAKTDAGELFF. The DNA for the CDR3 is TGTGCAAAGACAGACGCCGGGGAGCTGTTTTTT.

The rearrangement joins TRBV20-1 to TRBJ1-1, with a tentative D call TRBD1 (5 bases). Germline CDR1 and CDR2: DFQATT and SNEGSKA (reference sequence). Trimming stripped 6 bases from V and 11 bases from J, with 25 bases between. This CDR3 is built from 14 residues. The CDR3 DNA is TGCAGTGCCGTCTCGACAGACGTGAGTAATGGTGCTTTCTTT. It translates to CSAVSTDVSNGAFF.

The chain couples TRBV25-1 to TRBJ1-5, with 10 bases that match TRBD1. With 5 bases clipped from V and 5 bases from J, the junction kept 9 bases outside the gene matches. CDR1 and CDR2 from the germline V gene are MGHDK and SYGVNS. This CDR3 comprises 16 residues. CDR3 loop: CASSQLRTGGDQPQHF. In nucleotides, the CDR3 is TGTGCCAGCAGTCAACTTAGGACAGGGGGAGATCAGCCCCAGCATTTT.

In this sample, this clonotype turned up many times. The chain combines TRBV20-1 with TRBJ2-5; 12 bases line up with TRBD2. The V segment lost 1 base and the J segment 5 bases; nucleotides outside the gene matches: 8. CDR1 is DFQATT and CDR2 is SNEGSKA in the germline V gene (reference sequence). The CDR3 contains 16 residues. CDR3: CSARGQLAGGKETQYF. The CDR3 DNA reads TGCAGTGCTAGAGGGCAACTAGCGGGAGGAAAGGAGACCCAGTACTTC.

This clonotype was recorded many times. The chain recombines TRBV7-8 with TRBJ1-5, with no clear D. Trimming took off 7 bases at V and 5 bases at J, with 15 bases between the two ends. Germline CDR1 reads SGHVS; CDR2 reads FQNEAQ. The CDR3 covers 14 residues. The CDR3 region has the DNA TGTGCCAGCACCCCGGTCGGTGGTTATCAGCCCCAGCATTTT. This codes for CASTPVGGYQPQHF.

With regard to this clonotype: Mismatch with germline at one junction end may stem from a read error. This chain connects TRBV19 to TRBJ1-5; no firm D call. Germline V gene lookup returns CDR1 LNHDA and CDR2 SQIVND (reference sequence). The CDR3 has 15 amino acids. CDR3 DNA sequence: TGCGCCAGCAGCCAAGATTGGGATAGCAATCAGCCCCAGCATTTT. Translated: CASSQDWDSNQPQHF.

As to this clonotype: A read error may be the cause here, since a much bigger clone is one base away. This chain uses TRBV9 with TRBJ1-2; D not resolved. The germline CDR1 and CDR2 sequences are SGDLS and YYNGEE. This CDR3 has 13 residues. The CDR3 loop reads CASSVVGISGHTF. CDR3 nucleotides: TGTGCCAGCAGCGTAGTCGGCATTAGTGGCCACACCTTC.

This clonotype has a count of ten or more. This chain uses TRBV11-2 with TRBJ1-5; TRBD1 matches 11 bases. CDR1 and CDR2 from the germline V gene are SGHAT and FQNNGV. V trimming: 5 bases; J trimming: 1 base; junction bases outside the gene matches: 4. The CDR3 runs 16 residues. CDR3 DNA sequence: TGTGCCAGCAGCCTCGGGACAGGGGGGAGCAATCAGCCCCAGCATTTT. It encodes CASSLGTGGSNQPQHF.

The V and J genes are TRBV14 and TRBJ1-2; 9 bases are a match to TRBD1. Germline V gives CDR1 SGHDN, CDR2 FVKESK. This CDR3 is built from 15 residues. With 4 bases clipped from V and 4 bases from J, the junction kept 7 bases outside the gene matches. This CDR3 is CASSRNTGGLYGYTF. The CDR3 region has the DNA TGTGCCAGCAGCCGCAACACAGGGGGCCTCTATGGCTACACCTTC.

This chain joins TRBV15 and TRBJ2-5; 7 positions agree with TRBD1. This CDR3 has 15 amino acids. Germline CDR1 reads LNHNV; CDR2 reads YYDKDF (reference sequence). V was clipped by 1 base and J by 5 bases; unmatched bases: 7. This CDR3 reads CATSRVGRGSETQYF. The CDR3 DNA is TGTGCCACCAGCAGAGTGGGCAGGGGGAGTGAGACCCAGTACTTC.

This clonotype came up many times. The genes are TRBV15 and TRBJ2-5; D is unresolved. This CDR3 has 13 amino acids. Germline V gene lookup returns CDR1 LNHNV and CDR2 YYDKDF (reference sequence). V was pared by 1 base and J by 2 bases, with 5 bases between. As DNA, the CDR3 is TGTGCCACCAGCAGAGGATTGCAAGAGACCCAGTACTTC. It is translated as CATSRGLQETQYF.

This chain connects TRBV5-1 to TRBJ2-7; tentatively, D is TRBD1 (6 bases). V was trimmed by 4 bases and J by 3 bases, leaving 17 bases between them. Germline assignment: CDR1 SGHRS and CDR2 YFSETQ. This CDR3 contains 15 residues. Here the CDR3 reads CASSVRTDPSYEQYF. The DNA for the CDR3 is TGCGCCAGCAGCGTGAGGACAGACCCGAGCTACGAGCAGTACTTC.

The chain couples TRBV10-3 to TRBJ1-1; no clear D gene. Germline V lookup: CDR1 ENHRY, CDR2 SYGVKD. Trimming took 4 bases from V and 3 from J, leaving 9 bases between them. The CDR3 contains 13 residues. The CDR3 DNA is TGTGCCATCAGTGGCACGGACTACACTGAAGCTTTCTTT. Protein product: CAISGTDYTEAFF.

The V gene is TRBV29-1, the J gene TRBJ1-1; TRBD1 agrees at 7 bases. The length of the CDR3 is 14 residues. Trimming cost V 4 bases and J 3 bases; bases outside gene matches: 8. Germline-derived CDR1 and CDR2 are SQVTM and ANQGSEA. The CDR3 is CSVAYGRGDTEAFF. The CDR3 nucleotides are TGCAGCGTTGCGTACGGCAGGGGGGACACTGAAGCTTTCTTT.

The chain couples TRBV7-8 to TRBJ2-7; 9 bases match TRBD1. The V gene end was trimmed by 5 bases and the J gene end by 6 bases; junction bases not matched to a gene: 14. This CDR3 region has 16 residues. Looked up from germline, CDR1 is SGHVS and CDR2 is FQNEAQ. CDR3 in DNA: TGTGCCAGCAGCCGAGTACCGGGACAGGGAGTTTTCGAGCAGTACTTC. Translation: CASSRVPGQGVFEQYF.

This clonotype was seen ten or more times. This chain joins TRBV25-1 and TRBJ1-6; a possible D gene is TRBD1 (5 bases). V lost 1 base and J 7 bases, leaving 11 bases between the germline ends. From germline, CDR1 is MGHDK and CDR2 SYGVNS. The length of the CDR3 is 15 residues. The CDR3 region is CASSESGGKNSPLHF. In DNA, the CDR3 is TGTGCCAGCAGTGAATCTGGGGGAAAGAATTCACCCCTCCACTTT.

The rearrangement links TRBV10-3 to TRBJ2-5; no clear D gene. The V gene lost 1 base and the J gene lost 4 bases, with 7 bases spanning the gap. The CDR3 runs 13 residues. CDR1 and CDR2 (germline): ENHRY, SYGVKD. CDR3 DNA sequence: TGTGCCATCAGTGAGTGGACGATAGAGACCCAGTACTTC. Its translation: CAISEWTIETQYF.

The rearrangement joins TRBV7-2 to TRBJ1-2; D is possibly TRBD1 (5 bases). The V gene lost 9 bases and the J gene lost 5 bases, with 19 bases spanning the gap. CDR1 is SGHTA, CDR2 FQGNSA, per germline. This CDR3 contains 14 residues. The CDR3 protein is CASTPPRQPYGYTF. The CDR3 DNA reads TGTGCCAGTACACCCCCGAGACAGCCATATGGCTACACCTTC.

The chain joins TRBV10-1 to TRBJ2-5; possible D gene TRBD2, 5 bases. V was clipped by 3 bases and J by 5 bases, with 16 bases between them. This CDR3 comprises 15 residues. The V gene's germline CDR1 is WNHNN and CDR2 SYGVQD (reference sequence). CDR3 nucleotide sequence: TGCGCCAGCAGTGAACACCATTCTAGCTGGGAGACCCAGTACTTC. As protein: CASSEHHSSWETQYF.

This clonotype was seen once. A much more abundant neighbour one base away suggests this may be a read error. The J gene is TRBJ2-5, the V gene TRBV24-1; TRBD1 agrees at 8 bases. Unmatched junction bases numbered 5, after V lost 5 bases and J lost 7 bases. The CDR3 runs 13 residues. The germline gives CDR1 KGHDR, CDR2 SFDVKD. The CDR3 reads CATSGQGTATQYF. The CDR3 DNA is TGTGCCACCAGTGGACAGGGGACGGCGACCCAGTACTTC.

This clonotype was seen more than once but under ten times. The CDR3 loop is CASSIALTVPTGELFF. The CDR3 nucleotides are TGTGCCAGCAGCATCGCCCTGACAGTACCCACCGGGGAGCTGTTTTTT. V and J are TRBV7-9 and TRBJ2-2, with D possibly matching TRBD1 (5 bases). In germline, CDR1 is SEHNR, CDR2 FQNEAQ (reference sequence). Between the trimmed V and J ends, which lost 5 bases and 4 bases, there was a span of 17 bases. CDR3 size: 16 residues.

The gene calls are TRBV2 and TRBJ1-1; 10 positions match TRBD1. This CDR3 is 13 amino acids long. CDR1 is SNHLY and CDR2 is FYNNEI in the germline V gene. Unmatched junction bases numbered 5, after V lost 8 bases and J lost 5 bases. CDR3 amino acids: CASGTGAGTEAFF. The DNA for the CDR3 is TGTGCCAGCGGGACAGGGGCCGGGACTGAAGCTTTCTTT.

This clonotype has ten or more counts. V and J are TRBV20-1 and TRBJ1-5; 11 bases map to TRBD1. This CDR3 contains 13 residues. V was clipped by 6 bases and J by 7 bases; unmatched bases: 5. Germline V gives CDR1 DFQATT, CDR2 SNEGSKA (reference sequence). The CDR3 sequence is CSARTGGGQPQHF. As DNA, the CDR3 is TGCAGTGCCAGGACAGGGGGCGGCCAGCCCCAGCATTTT.